This TCR beta chain was captured in a study of T cell responses to AZD1222 COVID-19 vaccine. Of note for this clone: Its antigen is unknown.

The germline V gene encodes CDR1 SNHLY and CDR2 FYNNEI. V lost 1 base to trimming and J lost 7 bases, with 16 bases between them. This CDR3 spans 15 amino acids. Broader study findings: The peak T cell response came first, and repertoires were sampled only after it. Spike-specific TCR depth and breadth grew after two AZD1222 doses.

Repertoires were generated with immunoSEQ multiplex PCR, while TCRdb's copy carries only in-frame clones and drops some. This table holds 160,000 or so clones, about nine tenths found once. The specimen was peripheral blood, collected on day 0 of AZD1222 vaccination. This receptor was taken from an adult in good health. The chain has TRBV2 and TRBJ1-1, with a weak D call TRBD1 (5 bases). DNA for the CDR3: TGTGCCAGCAGTGAAGATAAGACAGCAGGACTTGAAGCTTTCTTT. Amino acids: CASSEDKTAGLEAFF.